A single sample gave rise to the 28 T cell receptor beta chains below, sequenced in a study of blood T cells in healthy people across ages. It was with a sample-barcoded 5' primer and a J-beta primer mix that a second PCR of about 6 to 12 cycles was run. One entry per CDR3 protein results from TCRdb running MiXCR on the 5' RACE reads. The sample contains about 1.6 million distinct CDR3 sequences, roughly a third of which appear only once. Sequenced sample: blood. The source is a woman in her thirties in good health.

On this clonotype: This may be a read error, as it is one base from a much larger clone. The rearrangement uses TRBV6-5 and TRBJ2-3, with TRBD2 identical over 11 bases. V gave up 4 bases and J gave up 6 bases; unmatched junction bases: 3. CDR3 size: 14 residues. CDR1 is MNHEY, CDR2 SVGAGI, per germline. CDR3 bases: TGTGCCAGCAGTTCCAGACTAGCGGGGGATACGCAGTATTTT. Protein sequence: CASSSRLAGDTQYF.

This clonotype was recorded a few times. The chain is built from TRBV2 and TRBJ2-7; 7 bases line up with TRBD2. Germline values: CDR1 SNHLY, CDR2 FYNNEI. V was pared by 3 bases and J by 2 bases, with 7 bases of the junction left unmatched. The CDR3 has 15 residues. CDR3 sequence reads: CASSEALGGAYEQYF. The CDR3 DNA is TGTGCCAGCAGTGAGGCTCTGGGGGGGGCCTACGAGCAGTACTTC.

This chain connects TRBV18 to TRBJ1-2, with D possibly matching TRBD1 (5 bases). Trimming stripped 8 bases from V and 5 bases from J, with 15 bases between. The CDR3 length is 13 residues. The germline V gene has CDR1 KGHSH and CDR2 LQKENI. Here the CDR3 reads CASLLGREYGYTF. The CDR3 coding sequence is TGTGCCAGCCTACTGGGGCGCGAGTATGGCTACACCTTC. Combining the CDR3 with reference TRBV18 and TRBJ1-2 gives the whole variable domain NAGVMQNPRHLVRRRGQEARLRCSPMKGHSHVYWYRQLPEEGLKFMVYLQKENIIDESGMPKERFSAEFPKEGPSILRIQQVVRGDSAAYFCASLLGREYGYTFGSGTRLTVV.

The gene calls are TRBV7-9 and TRBJ2-2, with D unresolved. This CDR3 has 14 residues. The germline V gene has CDR1 SEHNR and CDR2 FQNEAQ (reference sequence). Trimming shortened V by 3 bases and J by 3 bases, and 8 bases separated the two germline ends. Here the CDR3 DNA reads TGTGCCAGCAGCTTCTTAGGGTACACCGGGGAGCTGTTTTTT. Protein: CASSFLGYTGELFF.

In this sample, this clonotype turned up many times. This chain links TRBV2 with TRBJ2-5; a weak D match, TRBD2 (5 bases). The germline V gene has CDR1 SNHLY and CDR2 FYNNEI. V gave up 4 bases and J gave up 2 bases, with 8 bases separating them. This CDR3 region has 13 residues. The CDR3 spells CASSGQRQETQYF. In nucleotides, the CDR3 is TGTGCCAGCAGTGGGCAGCGGCAAGAGACCCAGTACTTC.

The chain uses TRBV6-6 and TRBJ2-6; D not certain. The germline V and J ends were trimmed by 8 bases and 2 bases, with 7 bases remaining between them. CDR1 is MNHNY and CDR2 is SVGAGI in the germline V gene (reference sequence). CDR3 length: 13 residues. CDR3 sequence (DNA): TGTGCCAGCTCTCGTACTGGGGCCAACGTCCTGACTTTC. Its protein product is CASSRTGANVLTF.

V is TRBV6-5 and J is TRBJ1-2; D might be TRBD1 (6 bases). Trimming took off 6 bases at V and 8 bases at J, with 22 bases between the two ends. CDR3 length: 15 residues. Per germline, CDR1 MNHEY and CDR2 SVGAGI. Here the CDR3 DNA reads TGTGCCAGCAGCCCAGACCCTACAGGGTACCAGGGCTACACCTTC. It encodes CASSPDPTGYQGYTF.

The chain couples TRBV29-1 to TRBJ1-1; possibly TRBD1 for D (5 bases). The CDR3 is 12 amino acids. Per the germline V gene, CDR1 is SQVTM and CDR2 is ANQGSEA. V dropped 3 bases and J dropped 8 bases, with 13 bases sitting between them. The CDR3, as DNA: TGCAGCGTTGACGCCGGGACGGGGGAAGCTTTCTTT. It encodes CSVDAGTGEAFF.

The V gene is TRBV6-5, the J gene TRBJ1-1; the D gene is possibly TRBD1 (5 bases). The V gene's germline CDR1 is MNHEY and CDR2 SVGAGI. This CDR3 region has 16 residues. Trimming stripped 2 bases from V and 3 bases from J, with 16 bases between. The CDR3: CASSYESPPGYTEAFF. CDR3 nucleotide sequence: TGTGCCAGCAGTTACGAATCCCCACCAGGGTACACTGAAGCTTTCTTT.

With respect to this clonotype: Just one base apart from a much larger clone, this may be a read error. The chain uses TRBV7-8 and TRBJ2-1; TRBD2 aligns across 9 bases. The CDR3 runs to 15 residues. The germline CDR1 and CDR2 sequences are SGHVS and FQNEAQ. This chain's CDR3 is CASSRSGGDYNERFF. CDR3 in DNA: TGTGCCAGCAGCCGTAGCGGGGGAGATTACAATGAGCGGTTCTTC.

This clonotype was seen at least ten times. The chain combines TRBV5-1 with TRBJ2-1; a possible D gene is TRBD2 (5 bases). Trimming took off 4 bases at V and 8 bases at J, with 19 bases between the two ends. Per germline, CDR1 SGHRS and CDR2 YFSETQ. This CDR3 has 15 residues. In DNA form, the CDR3 reads TGCGCCAGCAGCGACCCACAGCCCGGGGTAGATGAGCAGTTCTTC. This sequence encodes CASSDPQPGVDEQFF.

This chain joins TRBV28 and TRBJ1-1; no reliable D call. V was trimmed by 6 bases and J by 3 bases, leaving 11 bases between them. The CDR3 runs to 13 residues. Germline loops: CDR1 MDHEN, CDR2 SYDVKM. The DNA for the CDR3 is TGTGCCAGCAGCCCCGACGGTTACACTGAAGCTTTCTTT. This translates into CASSPDGYTEAFF.

CDR3 in amino acids: CASSKAGTGDYEQYF. CDR3 nucleotide sequence: TGCGCCAGCAGCAAAGCCGGGACAGGGGACTACGAGCAGTACTTC. V gene TRBV5-1 combines with J gene TRBJ2-7; 10 bases agree with TRBD1. There are 15 residues in the CDR3. From germline, CDR1 is SGHRS and CDR2 YFSETQ. V trimming: 4 bases; J trimming: 3 bases; junction bases outside the gene matches: 7.

The rearrangement uses TRBV27 and TRBJ2-1, with D tentatively TRBD1 (5 bases). Germline CDR1 MNHEY, CDR2 SMNVEV (reference sequence). V lost 6 bases and J lost 3, with 12 bases in between. The length of the CDR3 is 14 residues. The chain's CDR3 is CASRRQTDYNEQFF. The CDR3 DNA reads TGTGCCAGCAGGCGACAGACCGACTACAATGAGCAGTTCTTC.

Details on this clonotype: A read error may produce the germline difference seen at one junction end. V and J are TRBV25-1 and TRBJ2-5; tentatively, D is TRBD1 (5 bases). The germline V gene encodes CDR1 MGHDK and CDR2 SYGVNS. This CDR3 has 15 residues. The CDR3 spells CASSSPRQLREAQYF. The CDR3 nucleotides are TGTGCCAGCAGTTCGCCTAGACAGTTAAGAGAGGCCCAGTACTTC.

The chain uses TRBV3-1 and TRBJ2-7, with 7 bases aligning to TRBD2. The CDR3 is 13 residues long. V was clipped by 7 bases and J by 6 bases; unmatched bases: 9. Germline V gene sequence: CDR1 LGHDT, CDR2 YNNKEL (reference sequence). The chain's CDR3 is CASTGGESGEQYF. The CDR3 nucleotides are TGTGCCAGCACTGGGGGGGAGTCGGGCGAGCAGTACTTC.

As regards this clonotype: A junction end diverges from the germline sequence, so it may reflect a read error. CDR3 sequence reads: CVSSYSAGTGANYGYTF. In DNA, the CDR3 is TGTGTCAGCAGTTACTCGGCCGGGACAGGTGCTAACTATGGCTACACCTTC. This chain uses TRBV6-5 with TRBJ1-2, with 8 bases matching TRBD1. The CDR3 length is 17 residues. Germline CDR1 and CDR2: MNHEY and SVGAGI.

This clonotype was detected a few times. The chain couples TRBV10-3 to TRBJ2-3, with TRBD1 matching 11 bases. This CDR3 comprises 16 residues. The V segment lost 2 bases and the J segment 4 bases; nucleotides outside the gene matches: 5. CDR1 ENHRY and CDR2 SYGVKD come from the germline V gene. This chain's CDR3 is CAISETGQGASDTQYF. CDR3 DNA: TGTGCCATCAGTGAGACTGGACAGGGGGCATCAGATACGCAGTATTTT.

This clonotype has only a few counts. The gene calls are TRBV27 and TRBJ1-5; D not certain. Germline assignment: CDR1 MNHEY and CDR2 SMNVEV (reference sequence). This CDR3 spans 14 amino acids. The germline V and J ends were trimmed by 5 bases and 4 bases, with 12 bases remaining between them. CDR3 loop: CASSMRRENQPQHF. For the CDR3, the DNA is TGTGCCAGCAGTATGAGACGGGAAAATCAGCCCCAGCATTTT.

The CDR3 nucleotides are TGCAGTGCCCGAGAGGACTTCACAGATACGCAGTATTTT. Protein product: CSAREDFTDTQYF. V usage is TRBV20-1 and J usage is TRBJ2-3; a weak D match, TRBD2 (5 bases). Between the trimmed V and J ends, which lost 6 bases and 2 bases, there was a span of 12 bases. Per germline, CDR1 DFQATT and CDR2 SNEGSKA (reference sequence). CDR3 length: 13 amino acids.

Notes on this clonotype: The germline gene is not matched at one end of the junction; a read error may be the cause. This chain connects TRBV2 to TRBJ2-7; 7 bases fit TRBD2. Germline V gene data show CDR1 as SNHLY and CDR2 as FYNNEI. There are 17 residues in the CDR3. CDR3: CASSDSRDYSLSYEQYF. In nucleotides, the CDR3 is TGTGCCAGTAGTGACTCCCGGGACTATAGTCTCTCCTACGAGCAGTACTTC.

The chain has TRBV27 and TRBJ2-3; 10 bases are shared with TRBD2. V dropped 4 bases and J dropped 2; count of bases not matched to a gene: 9. CDR3 length: 17 residues. The germline CDR1 and CDR2 sequences are MNHEY and SMNVEV (reference sequence). The CDR3: CASSWGAGLAATDTQYF. The CDR3 DNA sequence: TGTGCCAGCAGTTGGGGGGCCGGACTAGCGGCCACAGATACGCAGTATTTT.

Concerning this clonotype itself: At one end, the junction sequence differs from germline, possibly due to a read error. The V gene is TRBV20-1, the J gene TRBJ2-4; 10 nucleotides agree with TRBD2. CDR1 DFQATT and CDR2 SNEGSKA come from the germline V gene (reference sequence). This CDR3 has 13 amino acids. CDR3 DNA sequence: TGCGGTGCTCGAGGACTAGCGGAAAACATTCAGTACTTC. Translated: CGARGLAENIQYF.

The chain uses TRBV27 and TRBJ1-2; perhaps TRBD1 as D (5 bases). CDR1 and CDR2 (germline): MNHEY, SMNVEV (reference sequence). This CDR3 contains 13 residues. V lost 6 bases and J lost 0, with 8 bases in between. The CDR3 sequence is CASSRAANYGYTF. The CDR3, as DNA: TGTGCCAGCAGCAGGGCTGCTAACTATGGCTACACCTTC.

The V call is TRBV30, the J call TRBJ2-3; D gene uncertain. The ends were cut back, 1 base at V and 4 bases at J, with 9 bases in the middle. From germline, CDR1 is GTSNPN and CDR2 SVGIG (reference sequence). The CDR3 totals 13 residues. The CDR3 DNA reads as TGTGCCTGGAGTGGGAAAAGGGCAGATACGCAGTATTTT. Translation gives CAWSGKRADTQYF. The full variable domain, with the rest looked up from reference TRBV30 and TRBJ2-3, is SQTIHQWPATLVQPVGSPLSLECTVEGTSNPNLYWYRQAAGRGLQLLFYSVGIGQISSEVPQNLSASRPQDRQFILSSKKLLLSDSGFYLCAWSGKRADTQYFGPGTRLTVL.

The chain has TRBV19 and TRBJ2-7; 9 bases agree with TRBD2. The J segment lost 7 bases and the V segment lost 0 bases, leaving 7 bases of the junction unmatched. Germline CDR1 LNHDA, CDR2 SQIVND (reference sequence). This CDR3 is built from 15 residues. DNA for the CDR3: TGTGCCAGTAGTATAGAGTTAGCGGGGGCACGGGAGCAGTACTTC. This gives the protein CASSIELAGAREQYF.

The chain joins TRBV7-6 to TRBJ1-5; TRBD1 is a possible D gene (6 bases). The germline CDR1 and CDR2 sequences are SGHVS and FNYEAQ. V lost 4 bases to trimming and J lost 4 bases, with 8 bases between them. This CDR3 spans 13 amino acids. CDR3 sequence: CASSYGTNQPQHF. The CDR3 DNA sequence: TGTGCCAGCAGCTACGGGACAAATCAGCCCCAGCATTTT.

This chain uses TRBV11-2 with TRBJ1-4, with D hard to call. Trimming took off 2 bases at V and 0 bases at J, with 13 bases between the two ends. From germline, CDR1 is SGHAT and CDR2 FQNNGV. CDR3 size: 17 residues. CDR3 in DNA: TGTGCCAGCAGCTTAAGCAGGACCTCCTCAACTAATGAAAAACTGTTTTTT. This gives the protein CASSLSRTSSTNEKLFF.